The sequence of this T cell receptor beta chain was determined in a study of Ad26.COV2.S vaccination and SARS-CoV-2 variants. Study background: Among those in the COV1001 Ad26.COV2.S trial arm was the donor. Ad26.COV2.S was injected intramuscularly once or twice, 56 days apart.

With respect to this clone: Its antigen is currently unknown.

Indicated treatment: roughly 19 received Ad26.COV2.S at low or high dose, single or two shots; roughly 5 received placebo; per-sample allocation not given. Repertoires come from day 63 after the first vaccine or placebo injection. Findings of the study overall: Vaccine recipients posted higher spike-specific TCR breadth than their placebo counterparts.

The table came from immunoSEQ multiplex PCR; TCRdb's copy has only in-frame clones and leaves some out. Of roughly 510,000 clones listed, around 88% are singletons. Germline V gene sequence: CDR1 DFQATT, CDR2 SNEGSKA (reference sequence). The V gene lost 5 bases and the J gene lost 9 bases, with 11 bases spanning the gap. The CDR3 loop spans 11 amino acids. The specimen was peripheral blood, collected in a trial of Ad26.COV2.S vaccine versus placebo. V usage is TRBV20-1 and J usage is TRBJ2-1; D remains unclear. The TCR was taken from a person between 18 and 60 years old who received the Ad26.COV2.S COVID-19 vaccine or a placebo. CDR3 sequence (DNA): TGCAGTGCTTCCACTATGTTTGAGCAGTTCTTC. This encodes CSASTMFEQFF.